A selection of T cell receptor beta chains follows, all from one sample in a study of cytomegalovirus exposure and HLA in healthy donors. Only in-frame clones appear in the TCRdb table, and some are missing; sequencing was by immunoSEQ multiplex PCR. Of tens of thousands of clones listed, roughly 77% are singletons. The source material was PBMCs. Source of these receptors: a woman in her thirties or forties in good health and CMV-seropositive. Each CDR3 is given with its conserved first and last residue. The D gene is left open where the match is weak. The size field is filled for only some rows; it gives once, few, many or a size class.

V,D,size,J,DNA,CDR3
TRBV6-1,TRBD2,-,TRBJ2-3,TGTGCCAGCGTGGCGGGAGGCAACACAGATACGCAGTATTTT,CASVAGGNTDTQYF
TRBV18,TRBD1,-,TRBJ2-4,TGTGCCAGCTCACTAGGACAGGGGGAAAACATTCAGTACTTC,CASSLGQGENIQYF
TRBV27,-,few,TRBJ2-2,TGTGCCAGCAGTTCGTCTTACGGCGGGGAGCTGTTTTTT,CASSSSYGGELFF
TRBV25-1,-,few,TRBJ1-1,TGTGCCAGCAGTGTGGCAGGGGCCCTGAACACTGAAGCTTTCTTT,CASSVAGALNTEAFF
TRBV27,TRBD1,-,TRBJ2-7,TGTGCCAGCAGTTTATCCGGGACAGGGGACTACGAGCAGTACTTC,CASSLSGTGDYEQYF
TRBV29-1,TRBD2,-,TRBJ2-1,TGCAGCGTTACTAGCGAATTAACCTACAATGAGCAGTTCTTC,CSVTSELTYNEQFF
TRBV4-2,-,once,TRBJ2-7,TGTGCCAGCAGCCAAGAGGGCCCGAGCTTCGAGCAGTACTTC,CASSQEGPSFEQYF
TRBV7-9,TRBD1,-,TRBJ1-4,TGTGCCAGCAGGATAGGACAGGGGAATGAAAAACTGTTTTTT,CASRIGQGNEKLFF
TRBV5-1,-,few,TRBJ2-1,TGCGCCAGCAGCTTGGGTACCGGGGATAGGAATGAGCAGTTCTTC,CASSLGTGDRNEQFF
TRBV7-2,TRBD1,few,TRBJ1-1,TGTGCCAGCAGCTTTAGGGGACAGGGGAGGACTGAAGCTTTCTTT,CASSFRGQGRTEAFF
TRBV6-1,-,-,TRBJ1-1,TGTGCCAGCAAAGCGGGGGACCGGAGCACTGAAGCTTTCTTT,CASKAGDRSTEAFF
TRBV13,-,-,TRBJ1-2,TGTGCCAGCAGCTTAGGCCGGCGAGACAGAGGAGGCTACACCTTC,CASSLGRRDRGGYTF
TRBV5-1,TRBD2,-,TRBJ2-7,TGCGCCAGCAGCTTGGTAGCGGGAGGCTACGAGCAGTACTTC,CASSLVAGGYEQYF
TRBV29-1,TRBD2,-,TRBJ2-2,TGCAGCATGGGGGGGTCCGGGGAGCTGTTTTTT,CSMGGSGELFF
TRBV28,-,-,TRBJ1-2,TGTGCCAGCAGTTTAAGTCAGATCTATGGCTACACCTTC,CASSLSQIYGYTF
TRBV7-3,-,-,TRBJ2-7,TGTGCCAGCAGCCCCACTGGACTACTTTACGAGCAGTACTTC,CASSPTGLLYEQYF
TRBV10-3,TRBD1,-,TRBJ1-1,TGTGCCATCAACCTAGGGGGGACAGGGCCGAACACTGAAGCTTTCTTT,CAINLGGTGPNTEAFF
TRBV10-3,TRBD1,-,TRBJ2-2,TGTGCCATCAGTGATGGGACAGGGGGGACCGGGGAGCTGTTTTTT,CAISDGTGGTGELFF
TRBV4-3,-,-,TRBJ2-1,TGCGCCAGCAGCCAAGAGTCTGGGAGGGGGAATGAGCAGTTCTTC,CASSQESGRGNEQFF
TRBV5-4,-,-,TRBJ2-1,TGTGCCAGCAGCCCGTTGGCTATCGGCACATCGGGATTGCGGGAGCAGTTCTTC,CASSPLAIGTSGLREQFF
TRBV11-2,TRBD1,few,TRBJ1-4,TGTGCCAGCAGCTTCCCGGGACAGGCGTTTGAAAAACTGTTTTTT,CASSFPGQAFEKLFF
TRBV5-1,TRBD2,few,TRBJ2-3,TGCGCCAGCAGCGCCGATGCCGGGACTAGCGGCAGCACAGATACGCAGTATTTT,CASSADAGTSGSTDTQYF
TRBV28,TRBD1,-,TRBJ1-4,TGTGCCAGCAGTCCTTTGGGGACAGGGGTAAATGAAAAACTGTTTTTT,CASSPLGTGVNEKLFF
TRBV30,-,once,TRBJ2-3,TGTGCCTGGAGTGGGGCCCTACTCACAGATACGCAGTATTTT,CAWSGALLTDTQYF
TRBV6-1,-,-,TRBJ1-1,TGTGCCAGCAGTGCCGCCCGGGGTGACACTGAAGCTTTCTTT,CASSAARGDTEAFF
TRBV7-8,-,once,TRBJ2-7,TGTGCCAGCAGCTTAGGGCAGCTAGTCGAGCAGTACTTC,CASSLGQLVEQYF
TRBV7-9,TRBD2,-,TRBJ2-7,TGTGCCAGCAGTCCCCGCGACGGGGGGTACTACGAGCAGTACTTC,CASSPRDGGYYEQYF
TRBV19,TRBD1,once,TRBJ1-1,TGTGCCAGTAGCCAGGACAGGGATGACACTGAAGCTTTCTTT,CASSQDRDDTEAFF
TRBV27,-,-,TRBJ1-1,TGTGCCAGCAGTCCAATAGGGAGACTGAACACTGAAGCTTTCTTT,CASSPIGRLNTEAFF
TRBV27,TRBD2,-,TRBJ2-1,TGTGCCAGCAGTCCGCCCCGGGTAGCGGGGTACAATGAGCAGTTCTTC,CASSPPRVAGYNEQFF
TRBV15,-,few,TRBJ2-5,TGTGCCACCAGCACAGGGGAGGGGCGAGAGACCCAGTACTTC,CATSTGEGRETQYF
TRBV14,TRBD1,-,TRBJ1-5,TGTGCCAGCAGCCAAGATGCCAGGGGGCGCGAGGATCAGCCCCAGCATTTT,CASSQDARGREDQPQHF
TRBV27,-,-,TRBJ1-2,TGTGCCAGCAGTTTCAACGGTGAAAACTATGGCTACACCTTC,CASSFNGENYGYTF
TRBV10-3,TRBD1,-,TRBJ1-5,TGTGCCATCAGTGAGTCGCAGACAGGGGGCGGCAATCAGCCCCAGCATTTT,CAISESQTGGGNQPQHF
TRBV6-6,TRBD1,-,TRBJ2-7,TGTGCCAGCAGAACTCCAGGCGGGACAGGGCTACACGAGCAGTACTTC,CASRTPGGTGLHEQYF
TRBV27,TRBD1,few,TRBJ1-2,TGTGCCAGCAGTTTGTTTGGGACAGGGACCTATGGCTACACCTTC,CASSLFGTGTYGYTF
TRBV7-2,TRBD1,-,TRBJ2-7,TGTGCCAGCAGCAAGGACAGGGGATACGAGCAGTACTTC,CASSKDRGYEQYF
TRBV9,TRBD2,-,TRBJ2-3,TGTGCCAGCAGCGGACTAGCGGGGCAGTATTTT,CASSGLAGQYF
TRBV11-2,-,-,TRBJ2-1,TGTGCCAGCAGCCCAGATCTTGGTAATGAGCAGTTCTTC,CASSPDLGNEQFF
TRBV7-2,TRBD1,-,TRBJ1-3,TGTGCCAGCAGCCCGAAATTGACAGGGAGAAACACCATATATTTT,CASSPKLTGRNTIYF
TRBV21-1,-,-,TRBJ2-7,TGTGCCAGCAATGGAGAGAGGGCCTTGGCCTACGAGCAGTACTTC,CASNGERALAYEQYF
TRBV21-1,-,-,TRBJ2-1,TGTGCCAGCAGCAAAGACCTCCTACGCGTGAATGAGCAGTTCTTC,CASSKDLLRVNEQFF
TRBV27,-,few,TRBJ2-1,TGTGCCAGCAGTTTGACGGGGTCGGGGTACAATGAGCAGTTCTTC,CASSLTGSGYNEQFF
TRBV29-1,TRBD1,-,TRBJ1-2,TGCAGCGTTGAAGGGGGGACAGGGGGCGCAGGGGCCCATGGCTACACCTTC,CSVEGGTGGAGAHGYTF
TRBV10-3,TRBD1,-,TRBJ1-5,TGTGCCATCAGTGAGTTTTCGACAGGGGGAAAGCCCCAGCATTTT,CAISEFSTGGKPQHF
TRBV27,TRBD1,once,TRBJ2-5,TGTGCCAGCAGTTTATCGACAGGGGGCGGGCAAGAGACCCAGTACTTC,CASSLSTGGGQETQYF
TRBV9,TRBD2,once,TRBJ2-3,TGTGCCAGCAGCGTAGCCGGGACTAGCGGGGAGCAGTATTTT,CASSVAGTSGEQYF
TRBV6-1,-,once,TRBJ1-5,TGTGCCAGCAGTGAAGCGCCGGGGTGGAGCAATCAGCCCCAGCATTTT,CASSEAPGWSNQPQHF
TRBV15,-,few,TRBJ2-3,TGTGCCACCAGCAGAGGACGGGGCACAGATACGCAGTATTTT,CATSRGRGTDTQYF
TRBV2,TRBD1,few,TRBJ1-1,TGTGCCAGCAGCACAAGGACAGGGAAGAGCACTGAAGCTTTCTTT,CASSTRTGKSTEAFF
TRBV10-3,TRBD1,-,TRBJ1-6,TGTGCCATCAGAGGGCGGGACAGAGATAATTCACCCCTCCACTTT,CAIRGRDRDNSPLHF
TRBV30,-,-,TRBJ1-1,TGTGCCTGGAGTCCATCTTTCCGGGAGGTAAAAGCTTTCTTT,CAWSPSFREVKAFF
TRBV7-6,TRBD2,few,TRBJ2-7,TGTGCCAGCAGCCAACTAGCGGGAGGATACGAGCAGTACTTC,CASSQLAGGYEQYF
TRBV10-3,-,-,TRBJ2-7,TGTGCCATCAGTGCGGCGCAGAGGTCCTACGAGCAGTACTTC,CAISAAQRSYEQYF
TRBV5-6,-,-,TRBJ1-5,TGTGCCAGCAGCTTGTCTTACGAAGAGAATCAGCCCCAGCATTTT,CASSLSYEENQPQHF
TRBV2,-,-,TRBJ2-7,TGTGCCAGCAGTGCGGGCGGGGGCTGGAACGAGCAGTACTTC,CASSAGGGWNEQYF
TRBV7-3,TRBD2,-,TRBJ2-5,TGTGCCAGCAGCCCTAGCGGACGCGCCGCCCGGGAGACCCAGTACTTC,CASSPSGRAARETQYF
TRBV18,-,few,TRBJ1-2,TGTGCCAGCTCCCCCGGAGGGGGAGGGAATGGCTACACCTTC,CASSPGGGGNGYTF
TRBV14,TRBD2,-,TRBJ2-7,TGTGCCAGCAGCCTGGTAGCGGGTAGCGAGCAGTACTTC,CASSLVAGSEQYF